Sequencing of this T cell receptor (beta chain) was carried out in a study of T-cell memory formation after mild COVID-19. Study summary: For the most part, TCR clusters were specific to one donor. Notes on the study in general: Contracting clones localized mainly to CM and EM when CD4+ and mainly to EMRA when CD8+. Memory sampled before infection contained some responding clones, suggesting cross-reactive memory joined.

It was 5'RACE with constant-segment primers that produced the TCR alpha and TCR beta cDNA libraries, which carried sample barcodes and UMIs. TCRdb reanalysed the 5' RACE reads using MiXCR and keeps one entry per CDR3 protein. The table shows 350,000 or so distinct CDR3 sequences, with 20% to 25% occurring only once. Concerning this clonotype: Antigen: not known.

Germline V gene data show CDR1 as SGHDN and CDR2 as FVKESK. Trimming took off 5 bases at V and 11 bases at J, with 8 bases between the two ends. The CDR3 is 10 amino acids. This receptor was obtained from a young man who had mild COVID-19 (a few samples of this study predate the infection). Cell type and time point are not known. The specimen was PBMCs or a T cell subset sorted from them (not recorded which). J is TRBJ2-3 and V is TRBV14; the D is unclear. The CDR3 DNA follows: TGTGCCAGCAGCGTCTACCTGCAGTATTTT. Protein: CASSVYLQYF.